Each of the 16 T cell receptor beta chains below was sequenced from the same sample in a study of blood T cell repertoires in COVID-19. Sequenced by immunoSEQ multiplex PCR; TCRdb stores in-frame clones only, minus some. The sample contains fewer than 300,000 clones, around 81% of which appear only once. What was sequenced was peripheral blood. The origin of the receptors is a person aged 65 to 85 with COVID-19, enrolled during active disease.

The chain links TRBV10-3 to TRBJ2-5; the match to TRBD1 covers 11 bases. The CDR3 sequence is 14 residues long. With 4 bases clipped from V and 5 bases from J, the junction kept 3 bases outside the gene matches. Germline CDR1 and CDR2: ENHRY and SYGVKD. The CDR3 here is CAISGDRGSETQYF. CDR3 DNA sequence: TGTGCCATCAGTGGGGACAGGGGGTCGGAGACCCAGTACTTC.

The chain joins TRBV5-6 to TRBJ2-3, with TRBD2 matching over 9 bases. V dropped 0 bases and J dropped 7; count of bases not matched to a gene: 9. The CDR3 totals 16 residues. Looked up from germline, CDR1 is SGHDT and CDR2 is YYEEEE. The CDR3 DNA is TGTGCCAGCAGCTTGGGAGCGGGGGGTCCCCATCATACGCAGTATTTT. Protein product: CASSLGAGGPHHTQYF.

V gene TRBV29-1 combines with J gene TRBJ1-2, with D possibly TRBD1 on 6 matching bases. Deletions cut 5 bases from V and 7 bases from J, with 14 bases between. Germline loops: CDR1 SQVTM, CDR2 ANQGSEA. The length of the CDR3 is 12 residues. The CDR3: CSVLSQGSGYTF. The CDR3 bases are TGCAGCGTTTTATCACAGGGAAGTGGCTACACCTTC.

This chain links TRBV28 with TRBJ2-7; 12 positions agree with TRBD2. V shed 5 bases and J 0 bases; nucleotides not matched to a gene: 5. Germline CDR1 and CDR2: MDHEN and SYDVKM. The CDR3 consists of 16 residues. CDR3 coding DNA: TGTGCCAGCAGTCCGTGGACTAGCGGGAACTCCTACGAGCAGTACTTC. Protein product: CASSPWTSGNSYEQYF.

The J gene is TRBJ1-1, the V gene TRBV19; tentative D call: TRBD1 (5 bases). The CDR3 contains 15 residues. Per the germline V gene, CDR1 is LNHDA and CDR2 is SQIVND (reference sequence). V was trimmed by 6 bases and J by 1 base, leaving 15 bases between them. The CDR3 is CASRGVRTENTEAFF. In nucleotides, the CDR3 is TGTGCCAGTAGAGGGGTAAGGACGGAGAACACTGAAGCTTTCTTT.

CDR3 loop: CASSLRRGIVETQYF. For the CDR3, the DNA is TGTGCCAGCAGTTTGCGACGCGGGATTGTCGAGACCCAGTACTTC. V usage is TRBV6-5 and J usage is TRBJ2-5, with a possible D match to TRBD2 (6 bases). The germline V gene encodes CDR1 MNHEY and CDR2 SVGAGI. V dropped 4 bases and J dropped 5 bases, with 17 bases sitting between them. The CDR3 spans 15 residues.

Of note for this clone: Other DNA variants within this sample encode the same CDR3. This chain uses TRBV11-2 with TRBJ1-6; weak D call: TRBD1 (6 bases). The CDR3 spans 15 residues. V gave up 3 bases and J gave up 1 base, with 7 bases separating them. Germline assignment: CDR1 SGHAT and CDR2 FQNNGV. The CDR3, as DNA: TGTGCCAGCAGCTTCAGGGGTTCCTATAATTCACCCCTCCACTTT. Amino acids: CASSFRGSYNSPLHF.

V usage is TRBV19 and J usage is TRBJ1-1; no clear D. The V gene lost 6 bases and the J gene lost 11 bases, with 13 bases spanning the gap. The V gene's germline CDR1 is LNHDA and CDR2 SQIVND (reference sequence). CDR3 length equals 11 residues. This chain's CDR3 is CASRQTVSAFF. DNA of the CDR3: TGTGCCAGTAGACAAACAGTGAGCGCTTTCTTT.

The rearrangement links TRBV7-2 to TRBJ1-1; D is undetermined. The CDR3 has 13 amino acids. Trimming took off 4 bases at V and 8 bases at J, with 14 bases between the two ends. Per germline, CDR1 SGHTA and CDR2 FQGNSA. CDR3 DNA: TGTGCCAGCAGCTCACAAATGATGATCGAAGCTTTCTTT. Amino acid sequence: CASSSQMMIEAFF.

The rearrangement links TRBV23-1 to TRBJ1-6; D ambiguous. TRBV23-1 is labeled an ORF, and its function is uncertain. Trimming took 7 bases from V and 9 from J, leaving 28 bases between them. CDR3 length: 18 residues. As DNA, the CDR3 is TGCGCCAGCACTCGACCATCGGAGGACCAGCTCCTCCCTTCACCCCTCCACTTT. It translates to CASTRPSEDQLLPSPLHF.

V is TRBV6-2 or TRBV6-3 and J is TRBJ2-7; the D gene is possibly TRBD2 (5 bases). The CDR3 totals 12 residues. Germline V gene data show CDR1 as MNHEY and CDR2 as SVGEGT. V was shortened by 7 bases and J by 4 bases, with 11 bases between the two germline ends. CDR3 sequence (DNA): TGTGCCAGCAACCCCCCGGGGTACGAGCAGTACTTC. It codes for CASNPPGYEQYF.

This chain links TRBV7-2 with TRBJ2-1; D unresolved. The V gene lost 4 bases and the J gene lost 7 bases, with 14 bases spanning the gap. CDR3 size: 14 residues. The germline V gene has CDR1 SGHTA and CDR2 FQGNSA. The CDR3 spells CASSSPLFRNEQFF. In nucleotides, the CDR3 is TGTGCCAGCAGCTCCCCCCTCTTCCGGAATGAGCAGTTCTTC. Full variable domain (missing parts from reference TRBV7-2 and TRBJ2-1): GAGVSQSPSNKVTEKGKDVELRCDPISGHTALYWYRQSLGQGLEFLIYFQGNSAPDKSGLPSDRFSAERTGGSVSTLTIQRTQQEDSAVYLCASSSPLFRNEQFFGPGTRLTVL.

The chain carries TRBV6-4 and TRBJ2-2, with 11 bases that match TRBD1. Trimming cost V 2 bases and J 4 bases; bases outside gene matches: 6. Germline assignment: CDR1 MRHNA and CDR2 SNTAGT. This CDR3 has 17 residues. The CDR3 loop reads CASSDRFGTGGTGELFF. CDR3 nucleotides: TGTGCCAGCAGTGACCGATTTGGGACAGGGGGCACCGGGGAGCTGTTTTTT.

The J gene is TRBJ2-5, the V gene TRBV5-4, with TRBD1 matching over 8 bases. Germline lookup yields CDR1 SGHNT and CDR2 YYREEE (reference sequence). V lost 5 bases and J lost 4; bases outside the gene matches: 4. The CDR3 totals 13 residues. The CDR3 loop is CASRLQGGETQYF. The CDR3 nucleotides are TGTGCCAGCAGGCTACAGGGGGGAGAGACCCAGTACTTC.

V and J are TRBV28 and TRBJ1-2, with D possibly matching TRBD1 (6 bases). Per germline, CDR1 MDHEN and CDR2 SYDVKM. V was pared by 7 bases and J by 5 bases, with 17 bases between. CDR3 size: 14 residues. The CDR3 here is CASTRQRGGYGYTF. The CDR3 DNA sequence: TGTGCCAGCACCAGACAAAGGGGGGGATATGGCTACACCTTC.

This clone was recorded once. The chain is built from TRBV7-7 and TRBJ2-2, with 7 bases matching TRBD1. The trim removed 5 bases at V and 6 bases at J, leaving 6 bases unmatched. This CDR3 comprises 14 residues. Per the germline V gene, CDR1 is SSHAT and CDR2 is FNYEAQ (reference sequence). Written as DNA, the CDR3 is TGTGCCAGCAGCGCCGGGACAGACCCCGGGGAGCTGTTTTTT. As protein: CASSAGTDPGELFF.